This TCR beta chain was captured in a study of cytomegalovirus exposure and HLA in healthy donors (dated by TCRdb to 2016 to 2017). Regarding the study in general: In an earlier analysis of roughly 500 of the donors, 276 Gb of sequence data and approximately 120 million unique TCR beta sequences from roughly 190 million T cells were reported. Both class I and class II loci were covered by HLA typing, at four-digit resolution. In a later analysis, previously published TCR beta repertoires from 600 to 850 donors were re-analyzed and high-resolution HLA genotyping was added so that TCR occurrence patterns could be studied. An earlier analysis of 500 to 650 of the donors applied high-throughput TCR beta sequencing to assess whether each TCR beta V gene segment acted as functional or pseudogenic. Five DR-DQ haplotypes were handled as single units for association and clustering because linkage in the cohort was strong. Among 398 genotyped donors of the cohort, an average of 235,054 unique TCR beta nucleotide sequences were sequenced per donor, roughly 18% of them non-productive. An early release that covered around 590 HLA-typed donors contained around 300 gigabases of sequencing data and roughly 84 million unique TCR sequences. A later genetic analysis took genome-wide SNP genotypes for about 55% of the 666 donors and used that subset as a discovery cohort. Donor age, sex, ethnicity and CMV serostatus were compiled alongside the repertoire data. The aim of the study was to test whether cataloging public T cell receptors could identify signatures of past pathogen exposure. Among the roughly 430 genotyped donors, about 85% belonged to the genetic ancestry cluster associated with self-reported Caucasian donors. The number of typed donors differed by locus: roughly 629-630 for A, B, C, DRB1 and DQB1; approximately 520 for DQA1; approximately 600 for DPA1; and about 450 for DPB1. The study used immunosequencing to profile the T cell repertoires of under 700 subjects and linked those repertoires to cytomegalovirus serostatus. In addition to the first cohort of several hundred subjects, a separate validation cohort of about 120 different subjects was used. Rather than drawing on any new phenotypic data, the later analysis identified candidate immune exposures from TCR beta sequences and the way those sequences occurred across donors. Every discovery cohort repertoire had been produced on one sequencing platform. The study combined high-throughput TCR immunosequencing, statistical association of individual TCRs with disease status, and machine learning to predict cytomegalovirus infection status.

The CDR3 sequence holds 15 residues, the cysteine and phenylalanine included. The entry retains the CDR3 DNA only, 45 bases that are in frame from base 1. CDR1 and CDR2 were assigned from the germline V gene as MNHNS and SASEGT. The junction shows trimming of 4 bases on V and 5 bases on J, and the gene matches do not reach 5 bases of it. The paper as a whole reports these results and caveats: Because counts were too low, some 17 rarely observed V segments, including chromosome 9 orphons, were excluded from the earlier analysis of several hundred of the donors. A cluster of highly shared sequence variants was judged likely to represent a technical artifact of the sequencing pipeline. Strong co-occurrence of HLA alleles, especially DR and DQ, made assigning TCR associations to individual alleles difficult. Correlated functional status among segregating V segments might reflect linkage disequilibrium, but an unknown experimental factor could not be ruled out. A further reported finding was that TCR beta sequences accurately predicted the HLA-A and HLA-B alleles for most subjects in the first cohort. According to the authors, the approach could potentially be generalized to other disease states and immunological phenotypes. At a false discovery rate of 0.05, a later analysis linked around 15,000 TCR beta sequences to specific HLA alleles. Cytomegalovirus status was reported to be diagnosed by the classifier with high specificity and sensitivity in both the original and validation cohorts. This cohort had only TCR beta chains sequenced, and the lack of alpha or paired-chain data limited which features could be detected. A few of the identified cytomegalovirus-associated TCR beta chains were confirmed in vitro to be specific for cytomegalovirus antigens. In a later genetic analysis, a missense DCLRE1C variant was associated with V-gene and J-gene trimming of TCR beta chains, and the association was replicated in an independent cohort. Some IMGT-functional V segments, including TRBV6-2 and TRBV6-3, could not be distinguished by the 87-base-pair reads and were therefore excluded. According to a later analysis, TCR association rates differed among HLA loci, with DRB1 alleles showing the most associated TCRs and HLA-C alleles showing the fewest. The study gave a list of 150 to 200 TCR beta chains associated with cytomegalovirus. In a later analysis, most CMV-associated TCR beta chains were found to appear HLA-restricted, with HLA associations seemingly driven largely by CMV exposure. In a later analysis, HLA-associated TCR beta chains showed more clonal expansion and lower generation probabilities than non-associated chains that were equally common. Across donors, most TCR sequences were observed very rarely, whereas some public TCRs were present in many individuals. Sequencing depth was assumed to be roughly uniform across donors in the presence/absence analyses, though that assumption may not hold. Because some donors lacked HLA typing at each locus, the association tests relied only on the typed subset. According to a later genetic analysis, donors in an Asian-associated ancestry cluster had fewer N-insertions in productive TCRs than the approximately 690-donor mean. An earlier analysis of approximately 570 of the donors showed that most TCR beta V segments appeared in productive rearrangements either about 90% or about 30% of the time, which broadly matched IMGT annotations. Several of the top co-occurrence clusters appeared to be linked to parvovirus B19, influenza, CMV and Epstein-Barr virus, according to a later analysis. CMV serostatus was the only immune exposure information available for the cohort.

The cohort was made up of roughly 670 healthy bone marrow donors. At the time of sampling, all cohort members were nominally healthy, though unrecorded immune exposures were likely present. The donor was CMV seropositive and belonged to the group of 250 to 300 seropositive cohort members. Every donor gave a peripheral blood sample, and the peripheral blood mononuclear cells from that sample were used for TCR beta sequencing. The Qiagen DNeasy Blood Extraction Kit was used to extract genomic DNA from the blood cell samples. Points on this clone: Its antigen remains undetermined.

Receptors were amplified or captured by the immunoSEQ multiplex PCR assay. The multiplex PCR relied on a mix of 60 forward primers for TCR Vbeta segments and 13 reverse primers for TCR Jbeta segments. The CDR3 region of rearranged TCR beta genes was amplified from genomic DNA with a multiplex PCR assay. Amplified TCR beta libraries were sequenced as 87-base-pair reads on the Illumina HiSeq System. The original methods were these. A later analysis tallied tens of millions of unique TCR beta chains across the roughly 610 repertoires, and around 12 million of those chains were shared by two or more donors. Raw reads were error-corrected and collapsed into unique sequences with a nearest-neighbor algorithm that merged closely related sequences to remove PCR and sequencing errors. Alignment of CDR3 sequences to IMGT reference sequences was used to assign V, D and J gene segments. For a sequence to be retained, a match of at least six nucleotides was required to both a V gene segment and a J gene segment. A rearrangement was called productive if the CDR3 had no stop codons and remained in frame with V and J, and every other rearrangement was called non-productive. Following IMGT convention, CDR3 was defined as the stretch from the second conserved V-encoded cysteine up to the conserved J-encoded phenylalanine. The earlier analysis of 500 to 650 of the donors excluded any sequence lacking an unambiguous match to a single V gene segment. An earlier analysis of 450 to 650 of the donors called V segments functional above 56.7% productive rearrangements and segregating when the between-donor standard deviation exceeded 5%. A statistical classification framework was developed to diagnose cytomegalovirus status using the catalog of TCR beta chain sequences. In a later analysis, V and J genes were assigned by comparing TCR nucleotide sequences against IMGT/GENE-DB human TR gene sequences. The TCRdist pipeline was used in a later analysis to assign CDR3 sequences and most-parsimonious VDJ recombination scenarios. In a later analysis, every TCR beta chain was defined by the combination of its CDR3 amino acid sequence and its V-gene family, and reads without a unique V-gene family were dropped. A later analysis removed 550 to 700 highly shared, low-generation-probability nucleotide sequences to deal with suspected cross-contamination and a sequencing artifact. In a later analysis, a clonal expansion index for each public chain was calculated from normalized within-repertoire ranks of inferred template counts. In a later analysis, generation probabilities were computed using a VDJ recombination model fitted to out-of-frame rearrangements, and the results were checked against IGoR. In a later analysis, TCR-TCR, TCR-HLA and TCR-CMV co-occurrence was scored with hypergeometric tests, and a repertoire-size bias correction was applied to TCR pairs. To estimate false discovery rates, a later analysis permuted the HLA or CMV assignments 20 times. A later analysis grouped co-occurring TCRs with DBSCAN, adding TCRdist sequence similarity when clustering within HLA-allele-positive subsets. Repertoires with fewer than 30,000 or more than 120,000 public chains, plus five repertoires with anomalous nucleotide sharing, were excluded from co-occurrence clustering. Drawn from immuneACCESS, this table holds only the in-frame rearrangements with V and J called that TCRdb kept. Clones are partly lost; checked studies trace under half to an unresolved V gene and leave the rest unexplained. For V, J and clone size, that table is used; D and trimming come from the DNA. This sample's clone table shows roughly 74,000 clones. Clones ranked in the top ten supply roughly 8% of the sample.

The receptor's source is a female donor in good health and CMV-seropositive. Sequenced: PBMCs. The V gene is TRBV6-1 and the J gene is TRBJ1-5, with 10 junctional bases fitting TRBD1. The CDR3 here reads CASSARDRGDQPQHF. The nucleotide sequence is given as TGTGCCAGCAGTGCGCGGGACAGGGGCGATCAGCCCCAGCATTTT.